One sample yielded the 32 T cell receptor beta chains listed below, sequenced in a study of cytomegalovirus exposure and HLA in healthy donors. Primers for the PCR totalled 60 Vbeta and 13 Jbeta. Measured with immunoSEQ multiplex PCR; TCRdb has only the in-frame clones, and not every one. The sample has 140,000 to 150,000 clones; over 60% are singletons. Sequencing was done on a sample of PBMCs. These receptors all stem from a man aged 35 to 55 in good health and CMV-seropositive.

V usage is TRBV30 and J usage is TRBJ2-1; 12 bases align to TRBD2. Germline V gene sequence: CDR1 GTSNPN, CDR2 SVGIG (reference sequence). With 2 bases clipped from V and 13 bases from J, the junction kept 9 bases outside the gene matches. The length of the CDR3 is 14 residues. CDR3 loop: CAWSRASGRAIQFF. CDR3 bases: TGTGCCTGGAGTCGGGCTAGCGGGAGGGCCATTCAGTTCTTC.

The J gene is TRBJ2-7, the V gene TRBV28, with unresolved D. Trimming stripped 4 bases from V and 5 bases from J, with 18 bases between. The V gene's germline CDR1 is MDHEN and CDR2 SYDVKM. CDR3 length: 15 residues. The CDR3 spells CASSSPPGQSHEQYF. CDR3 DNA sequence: TGTGCCAGCAGTTCCCCCCCTGGGCAATCCCACGAGCAGTACTTC. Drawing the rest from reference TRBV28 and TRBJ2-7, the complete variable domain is DVKVTQSSRYLVKRTGEKVFLECVQDMDHENMFWYRQDPGLGLRLIYFSYDVKMKEKGDIPEGYSVSREKKERFSLILESASTNQTSMYLCASSSPPGQSHEQYFGPGTRLTVT.

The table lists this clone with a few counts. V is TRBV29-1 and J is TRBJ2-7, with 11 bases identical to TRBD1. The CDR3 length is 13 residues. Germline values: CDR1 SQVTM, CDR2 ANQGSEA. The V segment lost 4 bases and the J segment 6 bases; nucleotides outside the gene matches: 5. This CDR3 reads CSVGDRGYSEQYF. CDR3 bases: TGCAGCGTTGGGGACAGGGGGTATAGCGAGCAGTACTTC.

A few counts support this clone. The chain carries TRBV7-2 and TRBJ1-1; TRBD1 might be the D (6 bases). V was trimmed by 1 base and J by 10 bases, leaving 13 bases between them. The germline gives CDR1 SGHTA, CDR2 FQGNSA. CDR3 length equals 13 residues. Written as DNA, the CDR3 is TGTGCCAGCAGCTTAGTCTGGACAGCACCAGCTTTCTTT. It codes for CASSLVWTAPAFF.

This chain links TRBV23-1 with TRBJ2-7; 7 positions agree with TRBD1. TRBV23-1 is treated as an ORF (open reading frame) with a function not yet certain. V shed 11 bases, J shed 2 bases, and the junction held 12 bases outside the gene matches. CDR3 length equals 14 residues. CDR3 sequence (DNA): TGCGCCCCCAAACCGGGACAGAAAGCCTACGAGCAGTACTTC. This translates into CAPKPGQKAYEQYF.

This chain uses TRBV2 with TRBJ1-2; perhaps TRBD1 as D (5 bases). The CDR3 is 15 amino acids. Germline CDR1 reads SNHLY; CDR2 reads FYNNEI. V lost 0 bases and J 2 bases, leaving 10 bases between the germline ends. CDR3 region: CASSEALRQNYGYTF. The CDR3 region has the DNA TGTGCCAGCAGTGAAGCGCTTAGACAGAACTATGGCTACACCTTC.

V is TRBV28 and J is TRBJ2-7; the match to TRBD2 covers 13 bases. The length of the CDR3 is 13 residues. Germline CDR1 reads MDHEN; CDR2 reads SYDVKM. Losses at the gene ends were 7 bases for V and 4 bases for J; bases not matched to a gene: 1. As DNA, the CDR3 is TGTGCCAGCACGGGACTAGCGGGATACGAGCAGTACTTC. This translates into CASTGLAGYEQYF.

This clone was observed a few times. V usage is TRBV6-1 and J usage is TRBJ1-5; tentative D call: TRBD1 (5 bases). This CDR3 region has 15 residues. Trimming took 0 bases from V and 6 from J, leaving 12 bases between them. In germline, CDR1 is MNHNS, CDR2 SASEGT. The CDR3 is CASSEAITGTQPQHF. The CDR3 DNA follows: TGTGCCAGCAGTGAAGCGATCACAGGTACTCAGCCCCAGCATTTT.

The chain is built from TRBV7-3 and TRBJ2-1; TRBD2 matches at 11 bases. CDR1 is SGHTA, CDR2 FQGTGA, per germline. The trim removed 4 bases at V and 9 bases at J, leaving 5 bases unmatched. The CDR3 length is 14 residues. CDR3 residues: CASSSTSGAGEQFF. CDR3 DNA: TGTGCCAGCAGCTCGACTAGCGGGGCTGGTGAGCAGTTCTTC.

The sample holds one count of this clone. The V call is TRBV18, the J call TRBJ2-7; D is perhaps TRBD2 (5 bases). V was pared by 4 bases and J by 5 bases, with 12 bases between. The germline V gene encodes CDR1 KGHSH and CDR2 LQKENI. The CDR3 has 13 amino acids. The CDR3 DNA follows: TGTGCCAGCTCACTCCCCGGGGTCAACGAGCAGTACTTC. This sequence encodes CASSLPGVNEQYF.

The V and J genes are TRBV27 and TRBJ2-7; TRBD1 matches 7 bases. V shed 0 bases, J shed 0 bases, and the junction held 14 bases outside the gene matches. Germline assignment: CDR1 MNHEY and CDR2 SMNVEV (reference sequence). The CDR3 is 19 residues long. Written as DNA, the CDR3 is TGTGCCAGCAGTTTATCGAGGACAGGCACGCCGTACAGCTCCTACGAGCAGTACTTC. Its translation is CASSLSRTGTPYSSYEQYF.

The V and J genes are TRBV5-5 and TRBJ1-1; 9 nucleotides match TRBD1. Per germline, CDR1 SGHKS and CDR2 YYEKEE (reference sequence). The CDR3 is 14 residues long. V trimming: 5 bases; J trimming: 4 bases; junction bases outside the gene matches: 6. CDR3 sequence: CASRQGATGTEAFF. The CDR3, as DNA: TGTGCCAGCAGACAGGGGGCTACGGGCACTGAAGCTTTCTTT.

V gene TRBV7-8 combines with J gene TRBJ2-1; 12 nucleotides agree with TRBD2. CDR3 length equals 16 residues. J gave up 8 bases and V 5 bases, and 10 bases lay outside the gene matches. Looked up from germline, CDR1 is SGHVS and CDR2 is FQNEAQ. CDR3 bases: TGTGCCAGCAGCGGATCTCTAGCGGGAGGGTGGGATGAGCAGTTCTTC. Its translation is CASSGSLAGGWDEQFF.

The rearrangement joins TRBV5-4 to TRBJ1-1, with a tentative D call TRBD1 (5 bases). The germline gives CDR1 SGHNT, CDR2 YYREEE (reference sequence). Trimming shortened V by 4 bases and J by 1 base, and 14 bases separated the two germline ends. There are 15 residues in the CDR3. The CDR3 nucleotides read TGTGCCAGCAGCCGGGGGGGGGAGAGGAACACTGAAGCTTTCTTT. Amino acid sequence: CASSRGGERNTEAFF.

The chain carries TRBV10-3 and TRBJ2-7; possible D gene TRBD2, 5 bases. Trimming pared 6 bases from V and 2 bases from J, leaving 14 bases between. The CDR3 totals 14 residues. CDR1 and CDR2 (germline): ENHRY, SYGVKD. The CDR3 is CAISSTSGAYEQYF. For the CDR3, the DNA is TGTGCCATCAGCTCAACTAGTGGCGCCTACGAGCAGTACTTC.

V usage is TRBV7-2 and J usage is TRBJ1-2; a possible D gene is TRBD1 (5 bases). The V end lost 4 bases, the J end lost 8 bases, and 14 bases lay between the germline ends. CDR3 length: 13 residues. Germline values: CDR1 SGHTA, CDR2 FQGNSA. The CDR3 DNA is TGTGCCAGCAGCTCGGGACTTAAGGGGGGCTACACCTTC. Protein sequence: CASSSGLKGGYTF. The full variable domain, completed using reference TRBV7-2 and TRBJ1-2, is GAGVSQSPSNKVTEKGKDVELRCDPISGHTALYWYRQSLGQGLEFLIYFQGNSAPDKSGLPSDRFSAERTGGSVSTLTIQRTQQEDSAVYLCASSSGLKGGYTFGSGTRLTVV.

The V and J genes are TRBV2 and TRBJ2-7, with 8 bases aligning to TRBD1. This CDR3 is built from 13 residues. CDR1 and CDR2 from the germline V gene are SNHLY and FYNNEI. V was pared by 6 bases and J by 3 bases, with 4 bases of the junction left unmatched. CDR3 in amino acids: CASSLQGGYEQYF. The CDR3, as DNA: TGTGCCAGCAGCCTACAGGGGGGCTACGAGCAGTACTTC.

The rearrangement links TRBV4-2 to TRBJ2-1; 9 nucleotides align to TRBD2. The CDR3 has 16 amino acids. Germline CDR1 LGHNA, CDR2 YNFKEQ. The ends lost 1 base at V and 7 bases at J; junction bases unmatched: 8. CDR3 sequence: CASSQGPGLANNEQFF. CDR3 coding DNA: TGTGCCAGCAGCCAAGGACCGGGACTAGCCAATAATGAGCAGTTCTTC.

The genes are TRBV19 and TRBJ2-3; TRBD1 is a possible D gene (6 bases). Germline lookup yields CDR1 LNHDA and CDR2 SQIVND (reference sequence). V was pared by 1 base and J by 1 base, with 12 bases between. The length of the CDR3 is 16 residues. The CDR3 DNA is TGTGCCAGTAGTATAGTGGGGGCTAAGGGCACAGATACGCAGTATTTT. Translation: CASSIVGAKGTDTQYF.

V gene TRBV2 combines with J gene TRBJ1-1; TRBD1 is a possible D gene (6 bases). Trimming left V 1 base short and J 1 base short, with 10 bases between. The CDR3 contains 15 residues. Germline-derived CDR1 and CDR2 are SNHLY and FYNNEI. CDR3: CASSEGGQGNTEAFF. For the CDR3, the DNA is TGTGCCAGCAGTGAAGGGGGGCAGGGGAACACTGAAGCTTTCTTT.

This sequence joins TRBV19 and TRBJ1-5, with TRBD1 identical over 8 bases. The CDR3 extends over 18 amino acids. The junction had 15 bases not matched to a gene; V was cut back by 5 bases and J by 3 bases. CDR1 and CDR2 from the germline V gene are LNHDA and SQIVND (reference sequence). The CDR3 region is CASSVIGTGFLPNQPQHF. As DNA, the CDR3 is TGTGCCAGTAGTGTGATCGGGACAGGCTTTCTTCCCAATCAGCCCCAGCATTTT.

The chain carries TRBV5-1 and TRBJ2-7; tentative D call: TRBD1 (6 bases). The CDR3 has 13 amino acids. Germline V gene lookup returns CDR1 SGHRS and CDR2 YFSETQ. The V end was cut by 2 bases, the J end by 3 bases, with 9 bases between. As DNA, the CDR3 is TGCGCCAGCAGCTTCAACAGGGACTACGAGCAGTACTTC. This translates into CASSFNRDYEQYF. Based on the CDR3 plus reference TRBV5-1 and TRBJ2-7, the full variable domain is KAGVTQTPRYLIKTRGQQVTLSCSPISGHRSVSWYQQTPGQGLQFLFEYFSETQRNKGNFPGRFSGRQFSNSRSEMNVSTLELGDSALYLCASSFNRDYEQYFGPGTRLTVT.

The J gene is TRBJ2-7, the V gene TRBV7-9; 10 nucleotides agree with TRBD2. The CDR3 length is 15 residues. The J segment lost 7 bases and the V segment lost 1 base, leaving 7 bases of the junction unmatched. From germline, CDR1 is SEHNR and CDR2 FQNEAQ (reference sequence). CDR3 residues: CASSLGLAGVWEQYF. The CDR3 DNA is TGTGCCAGCAGCTTAGGCCTAGCGGGAGTATGGGAGCAGTACTTC.

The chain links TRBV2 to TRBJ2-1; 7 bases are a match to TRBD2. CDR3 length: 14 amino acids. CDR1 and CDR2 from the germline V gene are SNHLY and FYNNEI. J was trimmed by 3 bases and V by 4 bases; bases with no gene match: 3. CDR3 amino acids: CASSVRTSYNEQFF. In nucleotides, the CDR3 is TGTGCCAGCAGTGTGAGGACTAGCTACAATGAGCAGTTCTTC.

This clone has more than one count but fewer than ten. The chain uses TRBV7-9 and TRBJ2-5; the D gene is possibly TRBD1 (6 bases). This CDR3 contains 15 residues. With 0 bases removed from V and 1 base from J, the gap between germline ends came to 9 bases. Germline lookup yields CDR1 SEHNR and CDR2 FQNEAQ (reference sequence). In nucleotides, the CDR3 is TGTGCCAGCAGCTTAGCACTGGACAGCCAAGAGACCCAGTACTTC. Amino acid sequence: CASSLALDSQETQYF. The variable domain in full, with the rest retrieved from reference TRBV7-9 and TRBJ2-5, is DTGVSQNPRHKITKRGQNVTFRCDPISEHNRLYWYRQTLGQGPEFLTYFQNEAQLEKSRLLSDRFSAERPKGSFSTLEIQRTEQGDSAMYLCASSLALDSQETQYFGPGTRLLVL.

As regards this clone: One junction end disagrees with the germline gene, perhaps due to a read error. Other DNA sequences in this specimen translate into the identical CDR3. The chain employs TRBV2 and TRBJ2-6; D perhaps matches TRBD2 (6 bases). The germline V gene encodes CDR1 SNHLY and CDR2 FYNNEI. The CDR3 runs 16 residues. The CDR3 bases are TGTGCCAGCAAGGAGGGATCTAGCTCTGGGGCCAACGTCCTGACCTTC. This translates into CASKEGSSSGANVLTF.

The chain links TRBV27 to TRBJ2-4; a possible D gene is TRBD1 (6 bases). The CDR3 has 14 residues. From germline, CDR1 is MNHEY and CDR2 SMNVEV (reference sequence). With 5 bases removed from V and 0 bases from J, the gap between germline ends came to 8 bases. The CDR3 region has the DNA TGTGCCAGCAGTCAGGGGCTAGCCAAAAACATTCAGTACTTC. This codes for CASSQGLAKNIQYF.

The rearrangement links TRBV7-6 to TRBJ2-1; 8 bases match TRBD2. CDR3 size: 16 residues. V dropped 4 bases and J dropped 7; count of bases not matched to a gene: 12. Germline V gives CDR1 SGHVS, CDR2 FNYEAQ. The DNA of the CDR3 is TGTGCCAGCAGCTCCCCGGGAGGGACTTACAAAAATGAGCAGTTCTTC. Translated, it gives CASSSPGGTYKNEQFF.

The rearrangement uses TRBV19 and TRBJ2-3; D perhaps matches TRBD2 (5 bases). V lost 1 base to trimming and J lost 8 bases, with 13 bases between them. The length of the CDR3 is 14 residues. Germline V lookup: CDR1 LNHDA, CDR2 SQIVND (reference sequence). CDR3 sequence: CASSIASLEGTQYF. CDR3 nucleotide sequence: TGTGCCAGTAGTATAGCCTCGCTAGAGGGTACGCAGTATTTT.

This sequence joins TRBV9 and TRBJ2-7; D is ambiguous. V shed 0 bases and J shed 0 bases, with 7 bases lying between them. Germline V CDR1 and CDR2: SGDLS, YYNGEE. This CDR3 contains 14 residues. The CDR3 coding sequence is TGTGCCAGCAGCGTAGGGCGGTCCTCCTACGAGCAGTACTTC. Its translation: CASSVGRSSYEQYF.

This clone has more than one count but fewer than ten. The CDR3 DNA reads as TGCGCCAGCAGTCTACCTCTCGGACTAGCGGGAGGGCTTTCCTACGAGCAGTACTTC. Translation gives CASSLPLGLAGGLSYEQYF. V is TRBV5-1 and J is TRBJ2-7; 15 nucleotides agree with TRBD2. The ends lost 5 bases at V and 1 base at J; junction bases unmatched: 13. The CDR3 covers 19 residues. Germline V gene data show CDR1 as SGHRS and CDR2 as YFSETQ.

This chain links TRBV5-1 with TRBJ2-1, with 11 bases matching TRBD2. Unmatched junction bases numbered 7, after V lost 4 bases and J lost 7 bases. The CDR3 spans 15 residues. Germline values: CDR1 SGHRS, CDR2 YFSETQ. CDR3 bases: TGCGCCAGCAGCCTCACTAGCGGGAGCCAAAATGAGCAGTTCTTC. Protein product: CASSLTSGSQNEQFF.